The T cell receptor beta chain under discussion was sequenced for a study of cytomegalovirus exposure and HLA in healthy donors. With 60 Vbeta and 13 Jbeta primers, the PCR was carried out. Sequencing used immunoSEQ multiplex PCR; TCRdb keeps in-frame clones, though not all of them. This sample has 130,000 to 150,000 clones, with about 79% found just once. The CDR3 sequence is 15 residues long. Sequences were obtained from PBMCs. The chain recombines TRBV21-1 with TRBJ1-3. TRBV21-1 is an annotated pseudogene. This receptor was identified in a man in his forties or fifties in good health and CMV-seropositive. CDR3 coding DNA: TGTGCCAGCAGCCGAGGCGGGACTGGCGCGTGGGGTGCGTTTTTT. This translates into CASSRGGTGAWGAFF.